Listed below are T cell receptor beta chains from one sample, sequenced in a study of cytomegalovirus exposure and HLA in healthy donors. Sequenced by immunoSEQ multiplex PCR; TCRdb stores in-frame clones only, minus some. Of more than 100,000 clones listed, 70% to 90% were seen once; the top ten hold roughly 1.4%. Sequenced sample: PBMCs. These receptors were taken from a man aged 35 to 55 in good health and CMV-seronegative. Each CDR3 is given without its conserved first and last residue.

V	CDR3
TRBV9	ASSGLLRGSGTEAF
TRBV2	ASTQGEGSNQPQH
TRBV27	ASSLRGSYEQY
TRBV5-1	ASSLRLAGAVETQY
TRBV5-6	ASSLEGLAVYEQY
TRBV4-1	ASSPYRGYTEAF
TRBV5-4	ASSLDRDGELF
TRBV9	ASSATASGTLH
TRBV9	ASSVAGGPNEQF
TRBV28	ASSPSPPGGYGYT
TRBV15	ATSRDKTGTELF
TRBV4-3	ASSPRVTGSNQPQH
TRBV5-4	ASSSGLAGSTDTQY
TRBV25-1	ASGTSGYTGELF
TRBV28	ASTLTYRREAF
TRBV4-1	ASSSGGRGGTEAF
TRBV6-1	AIRTGGAETQY
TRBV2	ASSDYRQPQH
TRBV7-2	ASSLNRGQGETQY
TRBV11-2	ASSYTRDRVVHEQF
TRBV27	ASGGGSNQPQH
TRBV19	ATSDRGNSPLH
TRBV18	ASSPLGQTGDTQY
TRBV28	ASSFRASNSPLH
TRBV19	ASTRGDRASTGELF
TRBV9	ASSAEGGYT
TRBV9	ASSAGTGSFSEQY
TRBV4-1	ASSQDPPTGIQTYEQY
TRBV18	ASSFTTGAVTEAF
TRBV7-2	ASSPAGGPYGYT
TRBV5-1	ASSSESGNTIY
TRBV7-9	ASSPQGPSSYEQY
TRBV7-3	ASSLLSGSSEQF
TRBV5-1	ASSYLRDRNNEQF
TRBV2	ASTGEGTGELF
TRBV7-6	ASSQDGNQPQH
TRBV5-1	ASSLGAGRSYEQY
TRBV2	ASSNDRAGSPLH
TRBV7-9	ASSLGVEGRGEQF
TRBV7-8	ASRRVGANEKLF
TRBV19	ASSIVYSRTGETQY
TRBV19	ASSIEGQGYNEQF
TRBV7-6	ASSLGPGYGANVLT
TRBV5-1	ASSWRPDKSSYEQY
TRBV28	ASSSLGASRLTEAF
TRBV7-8	ASSLAYGTGEVQPQH
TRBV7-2	ASSLEGTRRGYT
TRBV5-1	ASSLGQGEGSYNEQF
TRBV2	ASILFGGAF
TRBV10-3	AISSGQGRSNQPQH
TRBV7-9	ASSLALAGDEQY
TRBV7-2	ASSSFFGGTNEQF
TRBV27	ASSLTGRSNTEAF